This TCR beta chain was obtained from a study of T-cell memory formation after mild COVID-19. Across the study: The TCR clusters were mostly specific to one donor. Overall study results and limits: Whereas later expanders leaned CD4+, clones contracting day 15 to 85 showed a balanced CD4/CD8 makeup.

The CDR3 runs 15 residues. V trimming: 5 bases; J trimming: 4 bases; junction bases outside the gene matches: 8. Germline V gene data show CDR1 as LNHDA and CDR2 as SQIVND (reference sequence). In the case of this clonotype: The antigen remains undetermined.

The 5'RACE method, run with constant-segment primers, produced TCR alpha and TCR beta cDNA libraries (carrying sample barcodes and UMIs). MiXCR, applied by TCRdb to the 5' RACE reads, yields one record per CDR3 protein. Altogether fewer than 250,000 distinct CDR3 sequences are present, about 18% being singletons, with the ten largest covering 2% to 3%. The sequencing sample was made of PBMCs or a T cell subset sorted from them (not recorded which). The chain joins TRBV19 to TRBJ2-1; the match to TRBD2 covers 7 bases. The source of this sequence is an adult woman who had mild COVID-19 (a few samples of this study predate the infection). Cell type and time point are not known. CDR3 loop: CASSAREGRYNEQFF. The CDR3 coding sequence is TGTGCCAGTAGTGCGAGGGAGGGGAGATACAATGAGCAGTTCTTC.